This T cell receptor (beta chain) was recorded in a study of cytomegalovirus exposure and HLA in healthy donors. Study observations and caveats: The study assumed roughly uniform donor sequencing depth for presence/absence analyses. Under in vitro conditions, a few CMV-associated chains were confirmed as specific for CMV antigens. Across donors, most TCRs were seen rarely, yet some public ones were widespread. It was reportedly the case that the classifier diagnosed cytomegalovirus status with high specificity and sensitivity.

Both 60 Vbeta primers and 13 Jbeta primers went into the PCR. Only in-frame clones appear in the TCRdb table, and some are missing; sequencing was by immunoSEQ multiplex PCR. The sample includes under 130,000 clones, nearly 80% of them seen just once. CDR1 and CDR2 from the germline V gene are MNHEY and SVGAGI. The CDR3 has 13 amino acids. V dropped 6 bases and J dropped 6 bases, with 15 bases sitting between them. Worth noting for this clone: As yet, its antigen is unknown.

Input material: PBMCs. The chain carries TRBV6-5 and TRBJ2-7; TRBD2 is a possible D gene (6 bases). This TCR came from a man younger than 40 in good health and CMV-seronegative. The DNA for the CDR3 is TGTGCCAGCAGCTCCCCCGCGGGGCCCGAGCAGTACTTC. Protein sequence: CASSSPAGPEQYF.